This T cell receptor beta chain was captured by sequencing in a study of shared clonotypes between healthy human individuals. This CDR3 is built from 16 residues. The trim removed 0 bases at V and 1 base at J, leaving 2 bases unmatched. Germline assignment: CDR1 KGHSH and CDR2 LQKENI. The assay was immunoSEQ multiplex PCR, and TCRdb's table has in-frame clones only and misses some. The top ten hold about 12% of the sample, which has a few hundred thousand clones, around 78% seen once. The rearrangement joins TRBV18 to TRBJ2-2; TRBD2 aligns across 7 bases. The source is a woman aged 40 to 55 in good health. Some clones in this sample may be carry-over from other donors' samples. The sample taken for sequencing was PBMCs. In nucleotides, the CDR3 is TGTGCCAGCTCACCACCAGCGGGATGGAACACCGGGGAGCTGTTTTTT. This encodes CASSPPAGWNTGELFF.